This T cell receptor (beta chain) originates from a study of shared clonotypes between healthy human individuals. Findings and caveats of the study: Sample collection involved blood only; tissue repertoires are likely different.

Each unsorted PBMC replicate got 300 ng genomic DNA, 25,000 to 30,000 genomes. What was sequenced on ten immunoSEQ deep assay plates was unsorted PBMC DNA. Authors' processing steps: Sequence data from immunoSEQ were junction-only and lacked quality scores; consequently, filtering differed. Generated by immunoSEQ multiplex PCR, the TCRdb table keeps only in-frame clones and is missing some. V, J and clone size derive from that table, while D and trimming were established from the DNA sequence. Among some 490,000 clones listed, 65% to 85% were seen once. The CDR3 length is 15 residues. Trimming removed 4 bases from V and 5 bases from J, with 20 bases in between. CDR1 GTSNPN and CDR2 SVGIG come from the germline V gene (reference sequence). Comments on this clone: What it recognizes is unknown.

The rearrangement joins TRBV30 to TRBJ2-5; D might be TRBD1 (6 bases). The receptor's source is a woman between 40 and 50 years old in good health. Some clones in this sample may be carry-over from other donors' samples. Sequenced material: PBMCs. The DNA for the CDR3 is TGTGCCTGGAACTACGGGACACCGATTAGCGAGACCCAGTACTTC. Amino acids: CAWNYGTPISETQYF. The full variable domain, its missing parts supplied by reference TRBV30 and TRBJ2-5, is SQTIHQWPATLVQPVGSPLSLECTVEGTSNPNLYWYRQAAGRGLQLLFYSVGIGQISSEVPQNLSASRPQDRQFILSSKKLLLSDSGFYLCAWNYGTPISETQYFGPGTRLLVL.